This is a list of T cell receptor beta chains from one sample in a study of T cell responses to AZD1222 COVID-19 vaccine. Produced via immunoSEQ multiplex PCR; TCRdb's table is partial and in-frame only. The top ten clones hold more than 2.5% of a sample with around 110,000 clones, about 92% of them seen once. Sequenced material: peripheral blood, taken on day 0 of AZD1222 vaccination. The receptors were gathered from an adult in good health. Both conserved end residues are part of each CDR3. The order of the fields is D gene, clone size, J gene, V gene, CDR3 protein, CDR3 DNA. D genes are given only for firm matches. A row's size may be missing; if present it is once, few, many or a size class.

D: .
size: .
J: TRBJ1-1
V: TRBV4-1
CDR3: CASSPFGQINTEAFF
DNA: TGCGCCAGCAGCCCCTTCGGACAGATAAACACTGAAGCTTTCTTT

D: .
size: once
J: TRBJ2-2
V: TRBV19
CDR3: CASSIGSSGELFF
DNA: TGTGCCAGTAGTATCGGGTCTTCCGGGGAGCTGTTTTTT

D: .
size: .
J: TRBJ1-5
V: TRBV30
CDR3: CALSSREDQPQHF
DNA: TGTGCCTTGAGCTCAAGGGAAGATCAGCCCCAGCATTTT

D: .
size: .
J: TRBJ2-1
V: TRBV6-5
CDR3: CATVYNEQFF
DNA: TGTGCCACCGTTTACAATGAGCAGTTCTTC

D: .
size: .
J: TRBJ1-5
V: TRBV6-4
CDR3: CASSSDGTPRYSNQPQHF
DNA: TGTGCCAGCAGTTCCGACGGGACACCACGATATAGCAATCAGCCCCAGCATTTT

D: .
size: .
J: TRBJ1-2
V: TRBV29-1
CDR3: CSVIGTGRGESNYGYTF
DNA: TGCAGCGTGATCGGAACAGGGAGGGGGGAATCTAACTATGGCTACACCTTC

D: .
size: .
J: TRBJ2-2
V: TRBV5-4
CDR3: CASSLGPFRGTGELFF
DNA: TGTGCCAGCAGCTTGGGACCTTTTAGGGGGACCGGGGAGCTGTTTTTT

D: .
size: .
J: TRBJ2-7
V: TRBV27
CDR3: CASKPGSSYEQYF
DNA: TGTGCCAGCAAACCAGGGTCTTCCTACGAGCAGTACTTC

D: TRBD1
size: .
J: TRBJ1-3
V: TRBV27
CDR3: CASSRGPGNTIYF
DNA: TGTGCCAGCAGCAGGGGGCCAGGAAACACCATATATTTT

D: .
size: .
J: TRBJ2-1
V: TRBV6-5
CDR3: CASSFQGPSYNEQFF
DNA: TGTGCCAGCAGTTTCCAGGGGCCCTCCTACAATGAGCAGTTCTTC

D: .
size: .
J: TRBJ1-6
V: TRBV7-8
CDR3: CASSLAGLGNSPLHF
DNA: TGTGCCAGCAGCTTAGCGGGACTCGGAAATTCACCCCTCCACTTT

D: TRBD1
size: .
J: TRBJ1-1
V: TRBV5-1
CDR3: CASSLGQGVLRGGTEAFF
DNA: TGCGCCAGCAGCTTGGGACAGGGGGTCCTTAGAGGTGGCACTGAAGCTTTCTTT

D: TRBD2
size: .
J: TRBJ2-5
V: TRBV5-5
CDR3: CASSVGDYNLQETQYF
DNA: TGTGCCAGCAGTGTTGGGGACTATAACTTACAAGAGACCCAGTACTTC

D: TRBD1
size: .
J: TRBJ1-5
V: TRBV28
CDR3: CASSLGPPTGFNQPQHF
DNA: TGTGCCAGCAGTTTAGGCCCCCCGACAGGGTTCAATCAGCCCCAGCATTTT

D: .
size: once
J: TRBJ2-3
V: TRBV5-6
CDR3: CASSFADRTDTQYF
DNA: TGTGCCAGCAGCTTTGCCGACAGAACAGATACGCAGTATTTT

D: .
size: .
J: TRBJ1-1
V: TRBV6-5
CDR3: CASTRGTEAFF
DNA: TGTGCCAGCACAAGGGGCACTGAAGCTTTCTTT

D: .
size: .
J: TRBJ1-5
V: TRBV19
CDR3: CASSPTGSANQPQHF
DNA: TGTGCCAGTAGTCCGACGGGATCAGCAAATCAGCCCCAGCATTTT

D: .
size: .
J: TRBJ2-2
V: TRBV3-1/TRBV3-2
CDR3: CASSPRQFTGELFF
DNA: TGTGCCAGCAGCCCAAGACAGTTTACCGGGGAGCTGTTTTTT

D: .
size: .
J: TRBJ1-3
V: TRBV5-1
CDR3: CASSSVLGNTIYF
DNA: TGCGCCAGCAGTTCCGTCCTCGGAAACACCATATATTTT

D: .
size: once
J: TRBJ2-3
V: TRBV28
CDR3: CASNTRGPSTDTQYF
DNA: TGTGCCAGCAATACACGGGGCCCCAGCACAGATACGCAGTATTTT

D: .
size: .
J: TRBJ1-6
V: TRBV28
CDR3: CASRPLVRRDSPLHF
DNA: TGTGCCAGCAGGCCACTAGTCCGGAGGGATTCACCCCTCCACTTT

D: TRBD2
size: .
J: TRBJ2-1
V: TRBV19
CDR3: CASTGTSGSYNEQFF
DNA: TGTGCCAGTACCGGGACTAGCGGGAGTTATAATGAGCAGTTCTTC

D: .
size: .
J: TRBJ2-5
V: TRBV7-9
CDR3: CASSSEGRGTQYF
DNA: TGTGCCAGCAGCTCCGAGGGCAGGGGGACCCAGTACTTC

D: .
size: .
J: TRBJ1-6
V: TRBV19
CDR3: CASSEHTAGPLHF
DNA: TGTGCCAGTAGCGAGCATACGGCTGGGCCCCTCCACTTT

D: .
size: .
J: TRBJ2-7
V: TRBV2
CDR3: CASSGRPEQYF
DNA: TGTGCCAGCAGTGGACGGCCCGAGCAGTACTTC

D: TRBD2
size: .
J: TRBJ2-1
V: TRBV3-1/TRBV3-2
CDR3: CASSLLGLAGTYNEQFF
DNA: TGTGCCAGCAGCCTCCTCGGACTAGCGGGGACTTACAATGAGCAGTTCTTC

D: .
size: .
J: TRBJ1-2
V: TRBV6-5
CDR3: CASSSLQGGGYTF
DNA: TGTGCCAGCAGCTCTTTGCAGGGCGGTGGCTACACCTTC

D: TRBD2
size: .
J: TRBJ2-1
V: TRBV28
CDR3: CASSSSTSGRALNEQFF
DNA: TGTGCCAGCAGTTCGTCCACTAGCGGGAGGGCCCTTAATGAGCAGTTCTTC

D: .
size: .
J: TRBJ1-2
V: TRBV27
CDR3: CASSLRQEGYYGYTF
DNA: TGTGCCAGCAGTTTACGGCAGGAGGGCTACTATGGCTACACCTTC

D: TRBD2
size: .
J: TRBJ2-1
V: TRBV10-3
CDR3: CAISYRGLAESNEQFF
DNA: TGTGCCATCAGTTACCGGGGACTAGCGGAAAGTAATGAGCAGTTCTTC

D: .
size: .
J: TRBJ2-1
V: TRBV5-4
CDR3: CASSPIYSTGPYNEQFF
DNA: TGTGCCAGCAGCCCAATTTATTCCACCGGGCCCTACAATGAGCAGTTCTTC

D: TRBD1
size: .
J: TRBJ1-5
V: TRBV4-1
CDR3: CASSPSRGRGNQPQHF
DNA: TGCGCCAGCAGCCCTTCCAGGGGGCGAGGCAATCAGCCCCAGCATTTT

D: TRBD2
size: few
J: TRBJ2-7
V: TRBV10-3
CDR3: CAISPGTSGRRTLREQYF
DNA: TGTGCCATCAGCCCCGGGACTAGCGGGAGGCGGACGCTGCGGGAGCAGTACTTC

D: TRBD2
size: .
J: TRBJ2-2
V: TRBV9
CDR3: CASSPRTSTDTGELFF
DNA: TGTGCCAGCAGCCCCCGGACTAGCACGGACACCGGGGAGCTGTTTTTT

D: TRBD2
size: .
J: TRBJ2-2
V: TRBV6-5
CDR3: CASSYASGTGELFF
DNA: TGTGCCAGCAGTTATGCTAGCGGCACCGGGGAGCTGTTTTTT

D: TRBD2
size: once
J: TRBJ2-1
V: TRBV28
CDR3: CASSLTSGGYNEQFF
DNA: TGTGCCAGCAGTTTGACTAGCGGGGGGTACAATGAGCAGTTCTTC

D: .
size: .
J: TRBJ2-5
V: TRBV5-1
CDR3: CASRVQPSSETQYF
DNA: TGCGCCAGCAGGGTCCAGCCATCATCAGAGACCCAGTACTTC

D: TRBD1
size: .
J: TRBJ2-6
V: TRBV5-6
CDR3: CASSWDRDFSGANVLTF
DNA: TGTGCCAGCAGCTGGGACAGGGATTTCTCTGGGGCCAACGTCCTGACTTTC

D: .
size: .
J: TRBJ2-1
V: TRBV3-1/TRBV3-2
CDR3: CASSQVYNEQFF
DNA: TGTGCCAGCAGCCAGGTCTACAATGAGCAGTTCTTC

D: .
size: .
J: TRBJ1-1
V: TRBV19
CDR3: CASSIWGGAFF
DNA: TGTGCCAGTAGTATTTGGGGAGGAGCTTTCTTT

D: .
size: .
J: TRBJ1-5
V: TRBV28
CDR3: CASSLPGISNQPQHF
DNA: TGTGCCAGCAGTTTACCAGGGATAAGCAATCAGCCCCAGCATTTT

D: TRBD1
size: .
J: TRBJ1-3
V: TRBV7-9
CDR3: CASSGTGPKLSGNTIYF
DNA: TGTGCCAGCTCCGGGACAGGGCCCAAACTCTCTGGAAACACCATATATTTT

D: .
size: .
J: TRBJ1-1
V: TRBV5-1
CDR3: CASSLEGNTEAFF
DNA: TGCGCCAGCAGCTTGGAGGGGAACACTGAAGCTTTCTTT

D: .
size: .
J: TRBJ2-1
V: TRBV5-1
CDR3: CASSLASSSYNEQFF
DNA: TGCGCCAGCAGCTTGGCAAGCAGCTCCTACAATGAGCAGTTCTTC

D: .
size: .
J: TRBJ1-6
V: TRBV30
CDR3: CAWSAPDAPFVPLHF
DNA: TGTGCCTGGAGTGCCCCTGATGCGCCCTTTGTGCCCCTCCACTTT

D: .
size: .
J: TRBJ1-1
V: TRBV18
CDR3: CASSPGPEAFF
DNA: TGTGCCAGCTCACCAGGCCCTGAAGCTTTCTTT